These T cell receptor beta chains were read from a single sample in a study of T-cell memory formation after mild COVID-19. In TCRdb, the 5' RACE reads were re-called with MiXCR into one record per CDR3 protein. The profile covers about 250,000 distinct CDR3 sequences, with 15% to 19% appearing a single time and over 2% taken by the ten largest. The sequenced material came from PBMCs or a T cell subset sorted from them (not recorded which). These receptors were taken from an adult woman who had mild COVID-19 (a few samples of this study predate the infection). Cell type and time point are not known. CDR3s include the opening cysteine and the closing phenylalanine or tryptophan. The D gene is left open where the match is weak. Clone size is given for some rows only: seen once, a few or many times, or a class if the clone is expanded.

d_call	cdr3_length	j_call	v_call	clone_size	cdr3_nt	cdr3_aa
-	15	TRBJ2-5	TRBV5-1	-	TGCGCCAGCAGCTCCCTTAGTCCGTACCAAGAGACCCAGTACTTC	CASSSLSPYQETQYF
TRBD2	17	TRBJ2-5	TRBV4-2	-	TGTGCCAGCAGCCAAGATATTTCTAGCGGTTACCAAGAGACCCAGTACTTC	CASSQDISSGYQETQYF
TRBD2	15	TRBJ2-7	TRBV5-1	many	TGCGCCAGCAGTCCGGATCCGGGACTAGCGGCCGAGCAGTACTTC	CASSPDPGLAAEQYF
-	15	TRBJ2-1	TRBV3-1	few	TGTGCCAGCAGCCAGCGGGACCGAGTCAGGAATGAGCAGTTCTTC	CASSQRDRVRNEQFF
-	13	TRBJ2-7	TRBV10-3	few	TGTGCCATTGCTTTGGCAGTATCCTACGAGCAGTACTTC	CAIALAVSYEQYF
TRBD1	14	TRBJ2-3	TRBV9	many	TGTGCCAGCAGCAGGGGGCGCGGCACAGATACGCAGTATTTT	CASSRGRGTDTQYF
-	14	TRBJ1-5	TRBV20-1	-	TGCAGTGCTAGGGGGACACGAGACTCACAGCCCCAGCATTTT	CSARGTRDSQPQHF
TRBD1	18	TRBJ2-7	TRBV4-3	few	TGCGCCAGCAGCCTAGAGGGGGCGCCAGGGTCGGTTCGCTACGAGCAGTACTTC	CASSLEGAPGSVRYEQYF
TRBD1	15	TRBJ1-1	TRBV7-8	-	TGTGCCAGCAGTTCTACGACAGGGGGCACCGCTGAAGCTTTCTTT	CASSSTTGGTAEAFF
-	16	TRBJ2-1	TRBV19	-	TGTGCCAGTAGTAAACCCTTACAGGCGTCCTACAATGAGCAGTTCTTC	CASSKPLQASYNEQFF
TRBD1	16	TRBJ2-5	TRBV24-1	few	TGTGCCACCAGTGACCGTTGGACAGGGGGACATGAGACCCAGTACTTC	CATSDRWTGGHETQYF